These 8 T cell receptor beta chains came from one sample sequenced in a study of T cell clonotyping in hematopoietic cell transplantation listed by TCRdb under 2021. The library was built by means of the immunoSEQ multiplex PCR assay. In TCRdb, the immuneACCESS table is reduced to in-frame sequences with V and J assigned. These tables do not hold every clone; where another copy was compared, an unresolved V gene accounts for under half, and the others remain unexplained. For this sample there are 14,000 or so clones; approximately 93% appear just once. 4% to 5.5% of the sample rests with the top ten. The time point label of this sample denotes: 30 days after allo-HCT. Material: PBMCs, obtained 30 days after allogeneic stem cell transplant. The origin of the receptors is a male patient aged 55 to 70 who had an allogeneic stem cell transplant from an unrelated donor, so the T cells may come from the graft donor. Some clones in this sample may be carry-over from other donors' samples.

V is TRBV2 and J is TRBJ2-2; 7 positions match TRBD1. The V and J ends lost 7 bases and 3 bases, in that order; junction bases with no gene match: 8. Germline CDR1 SNHLY, CDR2 FYNNEI. The CDR3 consists of 15 residues. The CDR3 region has the DNA TGTGCCAGCACCCACCGGGACAGAGACACCGGGGAGCTGTTTTTT. This codes for CASTHRDRDTGELFF.

The rearrangement joins TRBV23-1 to TRBJ1-5; tentative D call: TRBD1 (5 bases). TRBV23-1 is flagged as an ORF with uncertain function. The CDR3 sequence is 17 residues long. V lost 8 bases, J lost 0 bases, and 20 bases lay in between. Here the CDR3 DNA reads TGCGCCAGCGGGCCTGGACACCGAATATATAGCAATCAGCCCCAGCATTTT. Translation gives CASGPGHRIYSNQPQHF.

The V gene is TRBV11-2, the J gene TRBJ2-3, with 9 bases matching TRBD2. Germline values: CDR1 SGHAT, CDR2 FQNNGV. The V and J ends lost 5 bases and 4 bases, in that order; junction bases with no gene match: 10. This CDR3 has 16 residues. CDR3 region: CASSLGGGGAPDTQYF. CDR3 DNA sequence: TGTGCCAGCAGCCTAGGGGGCGGGGGGGCCCCAGATACGCAGTATTTT.

The gene calls are TRBV7-2 and TRBJ1-5; D gene unclear. The germline V gene encodes CDR1 SGHTA and CDR2 FQGNSA. This CDR3 has 15 amino acids. Between the trimmed V and J ends, which lost 1 base and 4 bases, there was a span of 11 bases. The CDR3 DNA follows: TGTGCCAGCAGCTTAGGAGGCCAGAGAAATCAGCCCCAGCATTTT. This encodes CASSLGGQRNQPQHF.

This clone was seen once. The chain carries TRBV27 and TRBJ1-1; 7 nucleotides line up with TRBD1. Trimming at V came to 2 bases and at J to 4 bases, leaving 4 bases not matched to a gene. In germline, CDR1 is MNHEY, CDR2 SMNVEV (reference sequence). The CDR3 consists of 14 residues. The CDR3 sequence is CASSLRRGGTEAFF. Written as DNA, the CDR3 is TGTGCCAGCAGTTTACGCAGGGGGGGCACTGAAGCTTTCTTT.

The chain carries TRBV10-3 and TRBJ1-1, with a possible D match to TRBD1 (6 bases). The CDR3 sequence is 12 residues long. Germline values: CDR1 ENHRY, CDR2 SYGVKD. Trimming pared 7 bases from V and 6 bases from J, leaving 12 bases between. The CDR3 nucleotides read TGTGCCATCAAGGGAGGGGGTCCTGAAGCTTTCTTT. It specifies CAIKGGGPEAFF.

The V and J genes are TRBV19 and TRBJ1-2, with 10 bases identical to TRBD1. The trim removed 6 bases at V and 9 bases at J, leaving 16 bases unmatched. The CDR3 runs 16 residues. Germline V gene sequence: CDR1 LNHDA, CDR2 SQIVND (reference sequence). CDR3 DNA: TGTGCCAGTAGCCCTATGGGGTCGGGACAGGGGCGGAGCTACACCTTC. Its translation: CASSPMGSGQGRSYTF.

V usage is TRBV6-5 and J usage is TRBJ1-2, with 7 positions matching TRBD1. Germline loops: CDR1 MNHEY, CDR2 SVGAGI. CDR3 length equals 15 residues. J was trimmed by 4 bases and V by 2 bases; bases with no gene match: 7. CDR3 in amino acids: CASSYRGQGIYGYTF. CDR3 sequence (DNA): TGTGCCAGCAGTTACAGGGGGCAGGGCATCTATGGCTACACCTTC.